This passage covers 8 T cell receptor beta chains from one sample sequenced in a study of vaccination effects on CD4 cells after COVID-19. Clones were read by immunoSEQ multiplex PCR, and TCRdb kept only the in-frame ones, dropping some. The sample records about 64,000 clones, about 72% being singletons. Researchers isolated CD4+ T cells once about 11 days of culture had elapsed. These TCRs are of unknown antigen specificity. The source was CD4+ T cells from PBMCs cultured without peptide, collected before COVID-19 vaccination. The receptors originated from a human donor who had a prior SARS-CoV-2 infection.

The chain has TRBV11-2 and TRBJ2-5; D unclear. Germline assignment: CDR1 SGHAT and CDR2 FQNNGV. With 3 bases removed from V and 5 bases from J, the gap between germline ends came to 10 bases. The CDR3 is 13 residues long. For the CDR3, the DNA is TGTGCCAGCAGCTTGGGGTACGCGGAGACCCAGTACTTC. Translating gives CASSLGYAETQYF. Complete variable domain (other parts from reference TRBV11-2 and TRBJ2-5): EAGVAQSPRYKIIEKRQSVAFWCNPISGHATLYWYQQILGQGPKLLIQFQNNGVVDDSQLPKDRFSAERLKGVDSTLKIQPAKLEDSAVYLCASSLGYAETQYFGPGTRLLVL.

This rearrangement joins TRBV29-1 to TRBJ2-7; tentative D call: TRBD2 (7 bases). This CDR3 contains 15 residues. The V end lost 2 bases, the J end lost 2 bases, and 16 bases lay between the germline ends. Per germline, CDR1 SQVTM and CDR2 ANQGSEA. CDR3 bases: TGCAGCGTTGAACACGGGGGGCCGTATACCTACGAGCAGTACTTC. Its translation is CSVEHGGPYTYEQYF.

This chain joins TRBV5-1 and TRBJ1-2; D gene ambiguous. Trimming cost V 0 bases and J 0 bases, with 6 bases left between them. The CDR3 has 14 residues. Germline V gives CDR1 SGHRS, CDR2 YFSETQ. The CDR3 loop reads CASSLEQPNYGYTF. The CDR3 DNA follows: TGCGCCAGCAGCTTGGAACAGCCTAACTATGGCTACACCTTC.

The chain employs TRBV10-3 and TRBJ1-1; D is perhaps TRBD1 (6 bases). The V and J ends lost 4 bases and 2 bases respectively, with 8 bases between them. The CDR3 is 13 residues long. The germline gives CDR1 ENHRY, CDR2 SYGVKD. For the CDR3, the DNA is TGTGCCATCAGTGTACAGGGCAACACTGAAGCTTTCTTT. Encoded protein: CAISVQGNTEAFF.

This clone was found a few times. The CDR3 coding sequence is TGTGCCAGCAGCCCGGGACGTGGGAGGAGTTATGAAGCTTTCTTT. It encodes CASSPGRGRSYEAFF. V and J are TRBV5-5 and TRBJ1-1, with D possibly TRBD1 on 5 matching bases. CDR3 length equals 15 residues. Trimming cost V 4 bases and J 7 bases, with 20 bases left between them. CDR1 and CDR2 from the germline V gene are SGHKS and YYEKEE (reference sequence).

This chain joins TRBV11-2 and TRBJ2-7; D not certain. The CDR3 runs 12 residues. In germline, CDR1 is SGHAT, CDR2 FQNNGV. The ends were cut back, 1 base at V and 7 bases at J, with 8 bases in the middle. The CDR3, as DNA: TGTGCCAGCAGCTTAGTGTTCGGGGAGCAGTACTTC. Encoded protein: CASSLVFGEQYF.

The sample holds a few counts of this clone. V and J are TRBV6-5 and TRBJ1-4; no firm D call. Germline V gene sequence: CDR1 MNHEY, CDR2 SVGAGI. The CDR3 is 11 amino acids. The V and J ends lost 6 bases and 8 bases respectively, with 7 bases between them. CDR3 nucleotides: TGTGCCAGCAGCCAAGGGGAAAAACTGTTTTTT. Translated: CASSQGEKLFF.

The chain has TRBV5-4 and TRBJ2-2, with a weak D call TRBD2 (5 bases). V was pared by 4 bases and J by 3 bases, with 13 bases between. The CDR3 runs 15 residues. CDR1 and CDR2 (germline): SGHNT, YYREEE (reference sequence). CDR3 in DNA: TGTGCCAGCAGCAACCGGGCCGGGGACACCGGGGAGCTGTTTTTT. As protein: CASSNRAGDTGELFF.